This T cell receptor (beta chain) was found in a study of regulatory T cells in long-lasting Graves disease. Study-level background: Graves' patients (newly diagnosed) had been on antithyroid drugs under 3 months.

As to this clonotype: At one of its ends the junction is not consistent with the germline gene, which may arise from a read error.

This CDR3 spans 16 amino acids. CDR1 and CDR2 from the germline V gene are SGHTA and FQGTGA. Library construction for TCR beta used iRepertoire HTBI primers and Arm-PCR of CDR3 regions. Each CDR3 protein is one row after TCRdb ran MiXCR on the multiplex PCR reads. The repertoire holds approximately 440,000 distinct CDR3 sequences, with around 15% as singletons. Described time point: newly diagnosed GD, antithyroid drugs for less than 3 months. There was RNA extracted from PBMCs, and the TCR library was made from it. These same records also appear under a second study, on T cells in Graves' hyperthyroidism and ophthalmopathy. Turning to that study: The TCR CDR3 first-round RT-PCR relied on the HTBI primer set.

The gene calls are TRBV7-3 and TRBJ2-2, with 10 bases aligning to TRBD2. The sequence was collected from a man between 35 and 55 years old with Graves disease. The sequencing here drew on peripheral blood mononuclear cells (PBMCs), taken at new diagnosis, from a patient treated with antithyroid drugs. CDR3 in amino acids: CASSLASGRGTGELLF. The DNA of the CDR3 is TGTGCCAGCAGCTTAGCTAGCGGGAGAGGGACCGGGGAGCTGCTTTTT.